These 15 T cell receptor beta chains came from one sample sequenced in a study of regulatory T cells in long-lasting Graves disease. Investigators prepared the TCR beta libraries by applying iRepertoire HTBI primers and Arm-PCR of CDR3 regions. TCRdb re-called the multiplex PCR reads through MiXCR, storing one row per CDR3 protein. The profile shows 400,000 to 500,000 distinct CDR3 sequences, around 17% of them singletons. Time point indicated: newly diagnosed GD, antithyroid drugs for less than 3 months. PBMC-derived RNA was used for the TCR library. These data are also associated with another study on T cells in Graves' hyperthyroidism and ophthalmopathy.

The source was peripheral blood mononuclear cells (PBMCs), collected at new diagnosis, from a patient treated with antithyroid drugs. Every receptor here comes from a woman in her thirties with Graves disease.

The chain links TRBV19 to TRBJ2-1; TRBD2 might be the D (5 bases). V was cut by 3 bases and J by 5 bases, with 11 bases left in between. Germline values: CDR1 LNHDA, CDR2 SQIVND (reference sequence). The length of the CDR3 is 14 residues. DNA for the CDR3: TGTGCCAGTAGTATTCAGCAGAGGGACAATGAGCAGTTCTTC. Protein: CASSIQQRDNEQFF.

There are many counts of this clonotype. CDR3 residues: CASSPRDRVDTEQFF. CDR3 coding DNA: TGTGCCAGCAGCCCCCGGGACAGGGTTGACACTGAGCAGTTCTTC. The chain combines TRBV7-2 with TRBJ2-1; the match to TRBD1 covers 9 bases. The V segment lost 5 bases and the J segment 9 bases; nucleotides outside the gene matches: 11. This CDR3 comprises 15 residues. Germline CDR1 reads SGHTA; CDR2 reads FQGNSA.

In its sample, this clonotype was seen a few times. The chain carries TRBV9 and TRBJ1-4, with TRBD1 matching 9 bases. Per the germline V gene, CDR1 is SGDLS and CDR2 is YYNGEE. The J segment lost 1 base and the V segment lost 4 bases, leaving 5 bases of the junction unmatched. There are 16 residues in the CDR3. CDR3 protein: CASSTGQGITNEKLFF. The CDR3 DNA is TGTGCCAGCAGCACAGGACAGGGGATAACTAATGAAAAACTGTTTTTT.

This clonotype was picked up many times. The chain carries TRBV2 and TRBJ2-7; TRBD1 matches at 8 bases. The CDR3 has 12 amino acids. Germline V gene data show CDR1 as SNHLY and CDR2 as FYNNEI. After removal of 6 bases from V and 6 bases from J, the junction contained 4 bases not matched to a gene. CDR3 sequence reads: CASRARGLEQYF. The CDR3 DNA sequence: TGTGCCAGCAGGGCCAGGGGGCTCGAGCAGTACTTC. Variable domain in full (rest from reference TRBV2 and TRBJ2-7): EPEVTQTPSHQVTQMGQEVILRCVPISNHLYFYWYRQILGQKVEFLVSFYNNEISEKSEIFDDQFSVERPDGSNFTLKIRSTKLEDSAMYFCASRARGLEQYFGPGTRLTVT.

This clonotype was observed at least ten times. The chain carries TRBV30 and TRBJ2-2, with D uncertain. Trimming stripped 2 bases from V and 6 bases from J, with 4 bases between. This CDR3 comprises 11 residues. Germline V lookup: CDR1 GTSNPN, CDR2 SVGIG (reference sequence). The CDR3 DNA sequence: TGTGCCTGGAGTCGGGCCGGGGAGCTGTTTTTT. Residues: CAWSRAGELFF.

This clonotype was counted many times. The genes are TRBV18 and TRBJ2-1, with D possibly being TRBD2 (5 bases). Germline V CDR1 and CDR2: KGHSH, LQKENI. Trimming left V 3 bases short and J 4 bases short, with 13 bases between. The CDR3 runs to 15 residues. In DNA, the CDR3 is TGTGCCAGCTCACCCTCGACTACACGGTACAATGAGCAGTTCTTC. Its protein product is CASSPSTTRYNEQFF.

This chain joins TRBV27 and TRBJ2-3; TRBD1 agrees at 9 bases. V lost 6 bases to trimming and J lost 3 bases; unmatched junction nucleotides: 7. The CDR3 runs to 15 residues. Germline CDR1 and CDR2: MNHEY and SMNVEV (reference sequence). The CDR3 coding sequence is TGTGCCAGCAGAATCACAGGGGGCTCTACAGATACGCAGTATTTT. This gives the protein CASRITGGSTDTQYF.

This clonotype was recorded many times. The chain carries TRBV5-1 and TRBJ2-7; 9 bases agree with TRBD2. CDR3 size: 18 residues. Germline V lookup: CDR1 SGHRS, CDR2 YFSETQ. Trimming removed 0 bases from V and 3 bases from J; junction bases left unmatched: 13. The CDR3 bases are TGCGCCAGCAGCTTGGTCCCGATTAGAGCGGGAGGTGTCTACGAGCAGTACTTC. Residues: CASSLVPIRAGGVYEQYF.

Here the CDR3 reads CASSPTLAGGEQFF. In nucleotides, the CDR3 is TGTGCCAGCAGTCCAACACTAGCGGGAGGTGAGCAGTTCTTC. The J gene is TRBJ2-1, the V gene TRBV6-2 or TRBV6-3; 12 bases map to TRBD2. V lost 5 bases to trimming and J lost 9 bases; unmatched junction nucleotides: 5. The CDR3 length is 14 residues. Germline V gene lookup returns CDR1 MNHEY and CDR2 SVGEGT.

This clonotype came up a few times. J is TRBJ1-5 and V is TRBV5-4; 11 nucleotides match TRBD1. Germline V lookup: CDR1 SGHNT, CDR2 YYREEE (reference sequence). V lost 4 bases, J lost 6 bases, and 6 bases stayed unmatched. This CDR3 contains 15 residues. CDR3 sequence (DNA): TGTGCCAGCAGCGAGGACAGGGGGCTGGCTCAGCCCCAGCATTTT. Encoded protein: CASSEDRGLAQPQHF.

In its sample, this clonotype was seen a few times. This chain joins TRBV5-4 and TRBJ2-1; D is possibly TRBD2 (6 bases). The V gene's germline CDR1 is SGHNT and CDR2 YYREEE (reference sequence). There are 15 residues in the CDR3. Trimming removed 4 bases from V and 4 bases from J, with 15 bases in between. The CDR3 protein is CASSLLGGDYNEQFF. The CDR3 DNA follows: TGTGCCAGCAGCCTCCTGGGAGGAGATTACAATGAGCAGTTCTTC.

This clonotype appeared many times. J is TRBJ2-2 and V is TRBV7-8; TRBD2 is a possible D gene (6 bases). This CDR3 spans 14 amino acids. V was trimmed by 2 bases and J by 6 bases, leaving 10 bases between them. Germline V gives CDR1 SGHVS, CDR2 FQNEAQ. CDR3 loop: CASSLRAGPGELFF. The DNA of the CDR3 is TGTGCCAGCAGCTTACGGGCGGGGCCCGGGGAGCTGTTTTTT.

This clonotype was detected a few times. The chain carries TRBV4-3 and TRBJ2-3; 11 nucleotides match TRBD2. Losses at the gene ends were 0 bases for V and 0 bases for J; bases not matched to a gene: 8. This CDR3 is built from 19 residues. From germline, CDR1 is LGHNA and CDR2 YSLEER. CDR3 amino acids: CASSQDSVSGRVSTDTQYF. The CDR3 DNA is TGCGCCAGCAGCCAAGATAGCGTTAGCGGGAGGGTTAGCACAGATACGCAGTATTTT.

The rearrangement uses TRBV29-1 and TRBJ1-2; TRBD1 aligns across 7 bases. The CDR3 sequence is 12 residues long. The J segment lost 6 bases and the V segment lost 8 bases, leaving 9 bases of the junction unmatched. Germline V gives CDR1 SQVTM, CDR2 ANQGSEA. The CDR3 loop is CSSAGGYDGYTF. The CDR3 DNA follows: TGCAGCTCTGCAGGGGGATATGATGGCTACACCTTC.

At least ten counts were recorded for this clonotype. The chain is built from TRBV15 and TRBJ2-7; 10 bases line up with TRBD1. The CDR3 sequence is 14 residues long. Trimming took 3 bases from V and 4 from J; bases not matched to a gene: 3. Germline assignment: CDR1 LNHNV and CDR2 YYDKDF (reference sequence). CDR3 loop: CATSSRQGAYEQYF. CDR3 DNA: TGTGCCACCAGCAGTCGACAGGGGGCTTACGAGCAGTACTTC. Full variable domain (missing parts from reference TRBV15 and TRBJ2-7): DAMVIQNPRYQVTQFGKPVTLSCSQTLNHNVMYWYQQKSSQAPKLLFHYYDKDFNNEADTPDNFQSRRPNTSFCFLDIRSPGLGDTAMYLCATSSRQGAYEQYFGPGTRLTVT.